This T cell receptor (beta chain) was documented in a study of T cell responses to AZD1222 COVID-19 vaccine. Germline V lookup: CDR1 LGHNT, CDR2 FRNRAP. The CDR3 loop spans 12 amino acids. Second-dose groups at about 4 or about 12 weeks were pooled. Data came from immunoSEQ multiplex PCR; TCRdb stores just in-frame clones and leaves some out. Among about 120,000 clones listed, 80% to 95% were seen once. As concerns this clone: What it recognizes is unknown.

General observations from the study: No repertoire was sampled before or during the peak T cell response, only after it.

J is TRBJ2-1 and V is TRBV12-5, with D perhaps TRBD2 (5 bases). This TCR derives from an adult who received the AZD1222 COVID-19 vaccine. Material: peripheral blood, obtained 28 days after the second AZD1222 dose. In nucleotides, the CDR3 is TGTTCCTCAGGACTCTCCTACAATGAGCAGTTCTTC. Translating it yields CSSGLSYNEQFF.